These 17 T cell receptor beta chains came from one sample sequenced in a study of cytomegalovirus exposure and HLA in healthy donors. In the PCR, 60 Vbeta and 13 Jbeta primers were used. The assay was immunoSEQ multiplex PCR, and TCRdb's table has in-frame clones only and misses some. The sample records about 95,000 clones, nearly 70% being singletons. What was sequenced was PBMCs. All receptors derive from a woman between 45 and 60 years old in good health and CMV-seropositive.

V is TRBV2 and J is TRBJ2-7, with 7 bases that match TRBD1. This CDR3 is 14 amino acids long. Germline-derived CDR1 and CDR2 are SNHLY and FYNNEI. V dropped 3 bases and J dropped 5; count of bases not matched to a gene: 7. The CDR3 DNA is TGTGCCAGCAGTGACAGGACAGGTACCCACGAGCAGTACTTC. It specifies CASSDRTGTHEQYF.

This clone came up once. The chain carries TRBV10-1 and TRBJ1-5, with 7 bases identical to TRBD1. V lost 4 bases and J lost 1; bases outside the gene matches: 1. This CDR3 spans 14 amino acids. The germline gives CDR1 WNHNN, CDR2 SYGVQD (reference sequence). This CDR3 reads CASSATGSNQPQHF. CDR3 DNA: TGCGCCAGCAGTGCGACAGGGAGCAATCAGCCCCAGCATTTT.

V is TRBV28 and J is TRBJ1-3; no clear D gene. V lost 10 bases and J lost 2, with 6 bases in between. Germline CDR1 and CDR2: MDHEN and SYDVKM. The CDR3 consists of 11 residues. CDR3 protein: CATIAGNTIYF. CDR3 nucleotide sequence: TGTGCCACCATTGCTGGAAACACCATATATTTT.

The chain is built from TRBV29-1 and TRBJ2-3; D remains unclear. The CDR3 contains 13 residues. The germline V gene encodes CDR1 SQVTM and CDR2 ANQGSEA. Trimming took 4 bases from V and 0 from J, leaving 8 bases between them. CDR3 protein: CSVVYWSTDTQYF. The CDR3 DNA follows: TGCAGCGTTGTTTACTGGAGCACAGATACGCAGTATTTT.

V usage is TRBV9 and J usage is TRBJ2-1; 7 bases line up with TRBD1. This CDR3 region has 14 residues. Germline loops: CDR1 SGDLS, CDR2 YYNGEE. The J segment lost 6 bases and the V segment lost 7 bases, leaving 10 bases of the junction unmatched. CDR3 region: CASARQGFGNEQFF. CDR3 in DNA: TGTGCCAGCGCTCGACAGGGATTCGGCAATGAGCAGTTCTTC.

This chain uses TRBV7-2 with TRBJ2-3; 7 bases line up with TRBD2. CDR1 is SGHTA, CDR2 FQGNSA, per germline. Trimming took 1 base from V and 4 from J; bases not matched to a gene: 2. The CDR3 is 14 amino acids. CDR3 sequence reads: CASSLGGGADTQYF. The CDR3 bases are TGTGCCAGCAGCTTAGGGGGAGGGGCAGATACGCAGTATTTT.

The chain recombines TRBV19 with TRBJ2-1; no reliable D call. The CDR3 has 15 residues. Between the trimmed V and J ends, which lost 3 bases and 7 bases, there was a span of 16 bases. Germline V gene sequence: CDR1 LNHDA, CDR2 SQIVND (reference sequence). The CDR3 protein is CASSIPGVLANEQFF. DNA for the CDR3: TGTGCCAGTAGTATTCCAGGTGTATTGGCTAATGAGCAGTTCTTC.

CDR3: CASSIRRDRSYNEQFF. The CDR3 nucleotides read TGTGCCAGTAGTATACGGCGGGACAGGAGCTACAATGAGCAGTTCTTC. The chain recombines TRBV19 with TRBJ2-1, with 8 bases lining up with TRBD1. The junction had 6 bases not matched to a gene; V was cut back by 2 bases and J by 3 bases. This CDR3 is built from 16 residues. The germline V gene encodes CDR1 LNHDA and CDR2 SQIVND (reference sequence).

This chain joins TRBV11-2 and TRBJ2-5, with 7 nucleotides matching TRBD1. This CDR3 spans 13 amino acids. Germline V gene lookup returns CDR1 SGHAT and CDR2 FQNNGV. Germline trimming cut 5 bases from V and 5 bases from J; bases unmatched to any gene: 5. CDR3 DNA sequence: TGTGCCAGCAGCCGTGACAGGGAGGAGACCCAGTACTTC. Amino acids: CASSRDREETQYF.

The chain is built from TRBV7-9 and TRBJ2-3; D is unresolved. V shed 3 bases and J shed 11 bases, with 15 bases lying between them. The V gene's germline CDR1 is SEHNR and CDR2 FQNEAQ (reference sequence). The CDR3 totals 13 residues. CDR3 amino acids: CASSFGSSYRQYF. CDR3 nucleotide sequence: TGTGCCAGCAGCTTTGGTTCAAGTTATAGGCAGTATTTT. The full variable domain, rest sourced from reference TRBV7-9 and TRBJ2-3, is DTGVSQNPRHKITKRGQNVTFRCDPISEHNRLYWYRQTLGQGPEFLTYFQNEAQLEKSRLLSDRFSAERPKGSFSTLEIQRTEQGDSAMYLCASSFGSSYRQYFGPGTRLTVL.

The V call is TRBV2, the J call TRBJ2-1, with 7 bases that match TRBD1. The CDR3 consists of 14 residues. Trimming at V came to 7 bases and at J to 2 bases, leaving 5 bases not matched to a gene. Germline CDR1 SNHLY, CDR2 FYNNEI. The CDR3 spells CASTSGTAYNEQFF. Here the CDR3 DNA reads TGTGCCAGCACCTCCGGGACAGCCTACAATGAGCAGTTCTTC. Filled out from reference TRBV2 and TRBJ2-1, the complete variable domain reads EPEVTQTPSHQVTQMGQEVILRCVPISNHLYFYWYRQILGQKVEFLVSFYNNEISEKSEIFDDQFSVERPDGSNFTLKIRSTKLEDSAMYFCASTSGTAYNEQFFGPGTRLTVL.

This clone was counted a few times. The gene calls are TRBV28 and TRBJ2-7; D perhaps matches TRBD1 (6 bases). The CDR3 contains 15 residues. Germline V lookup: CDR1 MDHEN, CDR2 SYDVKM. The V gene lost 3 bases and the J gene lost 5 bases, with 17 bases spanning the gap. This chain's CDR3 is CASSLVSSWDNEQYF. The CDR3 coding sequence is TGTGCCAGCAGTTTGGTGAGCTCATGGGACAACGAGCAGTACTTC.

The chain combines TRBV6-5 with TRBJ1-5; tentative D call: TRBD1 (6 bases). The germline V and J ends were trimmed by 4 bases and 5 bases, with 12 bases remaining between them. This CDR3 has 14 residues. Germline loops: CDR1 MNHEY, CDR2 SVGAGI. CDR3 residues: CASSFTGKHQPQHF. The CDR3 DNA follows: TGTGCCAGCAGTTTCACAGGGAAGCATCAGCCCCAGCATTTT.

This clone came up once. V gene TRBV29-1 combines with J gene TRBJ2-7, with a tentative D call TRBD2 (6 bases). Germline V gene lookup returns CDR1 SQVTM and CDR2 ANQGSEA. V shed 1 base and J shed 3 bases, with 16 bases lying between them. The CDR3 loop spans 15 amino acids. The CDR3 DNA reads TGCAGCGTTGAAGGTGGCCGGGGGATCTTCTACGAGCAGTACTTC. Its protein is CSVEGGRGIFYEQYF.

The CDR3 reads CASSLGEGRISNEKLFF. The CDR3 region has the DNA TGTGCCAGCAGCTTAGGGGAGGGGAGAATTTCTAATGAAAAACTGTTTTTT. The chain employs TRBV11-2 and TRBJ1-4; a weak D match, TRBD1 (5 bases). The length of the CDR3 is 17 residues. V lost 1 base and J lost 3, with 15 bases in between. Looked up from germline, CDR1 is SGHAT and CDR2 is FQNNGV.

This clone was seen once. The V and J genes are TRBV27 and TRBJ2-2; tentative D call: TRBD2 (5 bases). Germline CDR1 reads MNHEY; CDR2 reads SMNVEV (reference sequence). CDR3 length equals 14 residues. The ends were cut back, 8 bases at V and 3 bases at J, with 13 bases in the middle. CDR3 nucleotide sequence: TGTGCCAGCCAAAGAGCGGCTCACACCGGGGAGCTGTTTTTT. Protein sequence: CASQRAAHTGELFF.

This chain joins TRBV11-2 and TRBJ1-1, with TRBD1 matching 7 bases. Germline trimming cut 1 base from V and 6 bases from J; bases unmatched to any gene: 2. Germline lookup yields CDR1 SGHAT and CDR2 FQNNGV. CDR3 length: 13 residues. DNA of the CDR3: TGTGCCAGCAGCTTAGCAGGGGGAGCTGAAGCTTTCTTT. Translating gives CASSLAGGAEAFF. Full variable domain (missing parts from reference TRBV11-2 and TRBJ1-1): EAGVAQSPRYKIIEKRQSVAFWCNPISGHATLYWYQQILGQGPKLLIQFQNNGVVDDSQLPKDRFSAERLKGVDSTLKIQPAKLEDSAVYLCASSLAGGAEAFFGQGTRLTVV.